This T cell receptor beta chain was sequenced during a study of blood T cell repertoires in COVID-19. Study context: PBMCs, B-cell-depleted T cells, or T cells were the source of the cDNA or gDNA that made up the material.

The CDR3 runs to 13 residues. V shed 6 bases and J shed 8 bases, with 16 bases lying between them. Authors' analysis steps: Nucleated cell counts were estimated from reference gene primer amplification. Sequencing was performed with immunoSEQ multiplex PCR; in TCRdb, only in-frame clones are kept and a portion is missing. V and J calls and clone size are copied from that table; D and trimming were computed from the DNA. Of over 150,000 clones in the sample, approximately 81% were seen once. This sequence was found in a young man with active or convalescent COVID-19. V and J are TRBV12-3 or TRBV12-4 and TRBJ1-2; weak D call: TRBD1 (6 bases). The sample comprised peripheral blood. This CDR3 is CASRRTGSGGYTF. CDR3 sequence (DNA): TGTGCCAGCAGGCGCACAGGGTCCGGCGGCTACACCTTC.